These T cell receptor beta chains were read from a single sample in a study of T-cell reconstitution after alpha-beta-depleted transplantation in children. TCRdb independently ran MiXCR on the PCR reads; one entry per CDR3 protein. Of approximately 400,000 distinct CDR3 sequences listed, around 9.9% are singletons. The sample here was PBMCs from the stem cell graft donor, taken from the stem cell graft. The receptors derive from a human donor who donated a stem cell graft to a child with acute myeloid leukemia. CDR3s include the opening cysteine and the closing phenylalanine or tryptophan. D genes are given only for firm matches. Only some rows state a clone size, as once, few, many or a class for expanded clones.

NA	TRBV3-1	TRBJ1-3	many	CASSQSGSGNTIYF	TGTGCCAGCAGCCAATCAGGTAGTGGAAACACCATATATTTT
NA	TRBV10-3	TRBJ1-3	few	CAINTGSGNTIYF	TGTGCCATCAACACAGGGAGTGGAAACACCATATATTTT
NA	TRBV12-3/TRBV12-4	TRBJ2-1	few	CASSFPDYNEQFF	TGTGCCAGCAGTTTCCCGGACTACAATGAGCAGTTCTTC
NA	TRBV5-1	TRBJ2-5	few	CASSLDFSAGGETQYF	TGCGCCAGCAGCTTGGATTTTTCGGCAGGTGGGGAGACCCAGTACTTC
NA	TRBV5-1	TRBJ2-5	many	CASSFWGIQETQYF	TGCGCCAGCAGCTTCTGGGGGATACAAGAGACCCAGTACTTC
TRBD1	TRBV5-1	TRBJ2-1	NA	CASGWGDRGRGNEQFF	TGCGCCAGCGGCTGGGGGGACAGGGGACGAGGAAATGAGCAGTTCTTC
TRBD1	TRBV29-1	TRBJ1-2	few	CSADPTGVGYTF	TGCAGCGCCGACCCCACAGGGGTTGGCTACACCTTC
NA	TRBV29-1	TRBJ2-5	many	CSAAALRTEETQYF	TGCAGCGCTGCGGCCTTGAGGACAGAAGAGACCCAGTACTTC
TRBD1	TRBV15	TRBJ1-2	NA	CATSDDRGDYGYTF	TGTGCCACCAGCGACGACAGGGGCGACTATGGCTACACCTTC
TRBD1	TRBV5-5	TRBJ2-7	NA	CASSDSGTGYEQYF	TGTGCCAGCAGCGATTCCGGGACAGGGTACGAGCAGTACTTC
NA	TRBV30	TRBJ2-1	few	CAWSNLLVEQFF	TGTGCCTGGAGCAACTTACTAGTCGAGCAGTTCTTC
NA	TRBV12-3/TRBV12-4	TRBJ2-5	many	CASSFEPGTQYF	TGTGCCAGCAGTTTTGAACCGGGCACCCAGTACTTC
NA	TRBV29-1	TRBJ2-3	NA	CSVVGDRLYF	TGCAGCGTTGTGGGGGATAGGCTGTATTTT
NA	TRBV12-5	TRBJ2-3	few	CASGLGEVSSTDTQYF	TGTGCTAGTGGTCTGGGCGAGGTTTCGAGCACAGATACGCAGTATTTT
NA	TRBV5-1	TRBJ2-4	NA	CASSLGLGSSDIQYF	TGCGCCAGCAGCTTGGGCCTGGGGAGCTCGGACATTCAGTACTTC
NA	TRBV27	TRBJ2-2	NA	CASSRVQIPGELFF	TGTGCCAGCAGCCGGGTCCAGATACCCGGGGAGCTGTTTTTT
NA	TRBV5-1	TRBJ2-5	NA	CASSLEGGISKMAQYF	TGCGCCAGCAGCTTGGAGGGCGGCATCAGCAAGATGGCCCAGTACTTC
NA	TRBV7-9	TRBJ2-1	few	CASSPFWSSYNEQFF	TGTGCCAGCAGCCCCTTTTGGAGCTCCTACAATGAGCAGTTCTTC
TRBD2	TRBV5-1	TRBJ2-5	NA	CASSFQTSGWQETQYF	TGCGCCAGCAGCTTCCAGACTAGCGGTTGGCAAGAGACCCAGTACTTC
NA	TRBV7-2	TRBJ2-4	few	CASSLPPVSANIQYF	TGTGCCAGCAGCTTACCCCCGGTTAGCGCAAACATTCAGTACTTC
TRBD1	TRBV12-3/TRBV12-4	TRBJ2-1	few	CASSLRQGVNEQFF	TGTGCCAGCAGCCTTAGACAGGGGGTCAATGAGCAGTTCTTC
NA	TRBV9	TRBJ2-7	few	CASSVGVEFYEQYF	TGTGCCAGCAGCGTAGGGGTGGAATTCTACGAGCAGTACTTC
TRBD2	TRBV12-3/TRBV12-4	TRBJ2-7	NA	CASSFGGASGIYEQYF	TGTGCCAGCAGTTTCGGGGGGGCTAGCGGGATCTACGAGCAGTACTTC
NA	TRBV6-5	TRBJ1-5	NA	CASSDSGNSNQPQHF	TGTGCCAGCAGCGACTCAGGGAACAGCAATCAGCCCCAGCATTTT
NA	TRBV6-5	TRBJ2-3	NA	CASSYSLGEGTDTQYF	TGTGCCAGCAGTTACTCCCTGGGCGAGGGCACAGATACGCAGTATTTT
NA	TRBV19	TRBJ1-4	many	CASSPPGGVSEKLFF	TGTGCCAGTAGCCCCCCCGGGGGCGTAAGTGAAAAACTGTTTTTT
TRBD2	TRBV11-2	TRBJ2-4	many	CASSLDLAGVQNIQYF	TGTGCCAGCAGCTTAGATCTGGCGGGAGTGCAAAACATTCAGTACTTC
NA	TRBV7-2	TRBJ2-1	few	CASSLVGKSSYNEQFF	TGTGCCAGCAGCTTAGTGGGTAAGAGCTCCTACAATGAGCAGTTCTTC
NA	TRBV14	TRBJ2-1	NA	CASSPRISNEQFF	TGTGCCAGCAGCCCAAGAATAAGCAATGAGCAGTTCTTC
TRBD1	TRBV5-1	TRBJ2-1	many	CASTFYPGQGYNEQFF	TGCGCCAGCACCTTCTACCCGGGACAGGGATACAATGAGCAGTTCTTC